The 22 T cell receptor beta chains given below trace back to one sample, sequenced in a study of blood T cells in healthy people across ages. A sample-barcoded 5' primer and a J-beta primer mix were used in a second PCR of roughly 6 to 11 cycles. TCRdb analysed the 5' RACE reads with MiXCR anew, one entry per CDR3 protein. Here the sample spans over 950,000 distinct CDR3 sequences, 30% to 40% being singletons. The sequencing sample was made of blood. These receptors came from a man younger than 30 in good health.

The V and J genes are TRBV25-1 and TRBJ1-1; D perhaps matches TRBD1 (5 bases). Deletions cut 7 bases from V and 2 bases from J, with 8 bases between. This CDR3 spans 12 amino acids. Germline V gives CDR1 MGHDK, CDR2 SYGVNS. CDR3 protein: CASKRGNTEAFF. In nucleotides, the CDR3 is TGTGCCAGCAAGAGGGGTAACACTGAAGCTTTCTTT.

The J gene is TRBJ2-2, the V gene TRBV7-9; D gene unclear. Germline V gene lookup returns CDR1 SEHNR and CDR2 FQNEAQ (reference sequence). Trimming left V 7 bases short and J 2 bases short, with 8 bases between. CDR3 length: 13 amino acids. The CDR3 DNA sequence: TGTGCCAGCACCCCAACCAACACCGGGGAGCTGTTTTTT. This encodes CASTPTNTGELFF.

This clonotype has only a few counts. This chain joins TRBV3-1 and TRBJ2-1, with 7 bases matching TRBD2. This CDR3 has 11 residues. The V segment lost 7 bases and the J segment 8 bases; nucleotides outside the gene matches: 2. From germline, CDR1 is LGHDT and CDR2 YNNKEL (reference sequence). The CDR3 nucleotides are TGTGCCAGCAAGGCGGGGGATGAGCAGTTCTTC. As protein: CASKAGDEQFF.

This clonotype was seen ten or more times. This chain uses TRBV7-2 with TRBJ2-5, with TRBD1 as a possible D gene (5 bases). The CDR3 is 13 amino acids. With 0 bases removed from V and 3 bases from J, the gap between germline ends came to 5 bases. Germline loops: CDR1 SGHTA, CDR2 FQGNSA. The CDR3 region is CASSLATEETQYF. DNA for the CDR3: TGTGCCAGCAGCTTAGCGACAGAAGAGACCCAGTACTTC.

This clonotype was observed a handful of times. This chain uses TRBV5-1 with TRBJ1-2, with D possibly TRBD1 on 5 matching bases. The germline V and J ends were trimmed by 4 bases and 6 bases, with 19 bases remaining between them. Per the germline V gene, CDR1 is SGHRS and CDR2 is YFSETQ. The CDR3 is 15 residues long. This chain's CDR3 is CASSLAGSTGDGYTF. The CDR3 DNA reads TGCGCCAGCAGCCTCGCGGGGTCGACGGGGGATGGCTACACCTTC.

V usage is TRBV25-1 and J usage is TRBJ1-3; 8 nucleotides align to TRBD1. Germline-derived CDR1 and CDR2 are MGHDK and SYGVNS. The CDR3 length is 14 residues. J was trimmed by 0 bases and V by 6 bases; bases with no gene match: 1. The CDR3 protein is CASSRGLSGNTIYF. The CDR3 DNA reads TGTGCCAGCAGCAGGGGGCTCTCTGGAAACACCATATATTTT.

This clonotype has a count of ten or more. This sequence joins TRBV27 and TRBJ1-2, with 7 bases lining up with TRBD1. J lost 4 bases, V lost 5 bases, and 7 bases had no gene match. CDR3 length: 14 amino acids. CDR1 is MNHEY and CDR2 is SMNVEV in the germline V gene (reference sequence). The CDR3: CASSARTGSYGYTF. The CDR3 DNA sequence: TGTGCCAGCAGTGCCCGGACAGGCTCCTATGGCTACACCTTC.

The chain uses TRBV18 and TRBJ2-3; D might be TRBD1 or TRBD2, each matching 5 bases. The V gene's germline CDR1 is KGHSH and CDR2 LQKENI. This CDR3 has 15 residues. V dropped 5 bases and J dropped 11 bases, with 23 bases sitting between them. CDR3 DNA sequence: TGTGCCAGCTCATCGGAACCCGGGACCCCATTCGGGCAGTATTTT. Translating it yields CASSSEPGTPFGQYF. The full variable domain, completed using reference TRBV18 and TRBJ2-3, is NAGVMQNPRHLVRRRGQEARLRCSPMKGHSHVYWYRQLPEEGLKFMVYLQKENIIDESGMPKERFSAEFPKEGPSILRIQQVVRGDSAAYFCASSSEPGTPFGQYFGPGTRLTVL.

V is TRBV6-1 and J is TRBJ1-5, with 12 bases that match TRBD1. Germline loops: CDR1 MNHNS, CDR2 SASEGT. The J segment lost 5 bases and the V segment lost 7 bases, leaving 6 bases of the junction unmatched. The CDR3 totals 15 residues. The CDR3 DNA reads as TGTGCCAGCACGGGACAGGGGGCGGTTCATCAGCCCCAGCATTTT. It translates to CASTGQGAVHQPQHF.

A note on this clonotype: It may be a read error: a sequence one base away is much more abundant. The rearrangement links TRBV7-2 to TRBJ1-1; the D is unclear. In germline, CDR1 is SGHTA, CDR2 FQGNSA. The CDR3 runs 13 residues. V lost 5 bases and J lost 7, with 14 bases in between. The CDR3 loop is CASSPYGSIEAFF. The DNA of the CDR3 is TGTGCCAGCAGCCCCTACGGGTCCATTGAAGCTTTCTTT.

This clonotype has at least ten counts. The J gene is TRBJ2-3, the V gene TRBV7-9, with TRBD2 as a possible D gene (6 bases). Trimming took 2 bases from V and 3 from J, leaving 12 bases between them. Germline CDR1 and CDR2: SEHNR and FQNEAQ (reference sequence). The CDR3 is 15 residues long. CDR3 region: CASSLLGGGTDTQYF. The CDR3 DNA sequence: TGTGCCAGCAGCTTACTCGGAGGAGGGACAGATACGCAGTATTTT.

This clonotype was detected only a few times. Germline and junction disagree at one end, which may indicate a read error. The rearrangement joins TRBV4-1 to TRBJ2-3, with 8 bases identical to TRBD2. The CDR3 covers 19 residues. Germline V gene sequence: CDR1 MGHRA, CDR2 YSYEKL. CDR3 loop: CASSQEPPASGGFADTQYF. The CDR3 nucleotides are TGTGCCAGCAGCCAAGAACCCCCCGCCAGCGGGGGTTTCGCAGATACGCAGTATTTT.

This clonotype came up once. V and J are TRBV7-9 and TRBJ1-1; no firm D call. The CDR3 is 14 amino acids. The V end was cut by 1 base, the J end by 2 bases, with 8 bases between. Looked up from germline, CDR1 is SEHNR and CDR2 is FQNEAQ (reference sequence). The CDR3 DNA sequence: TGTGCCAGCAGCTTAGACACTGAAAACACTGAAGCTTTCTTT. Translated, it gives CASSLDTENTEAFF.

The rearrangement joins TRBV19 to TRBJ1-2; D is possibly TRBD1 (5 bases). Trimming removed 6 bases at V and 6 bases at J, with 23 bases between. The germline CDR1 and CDR2 sequences are LNHDA and SQIVND (reference sequence). The CDR3 contains 16 residues. CDR3 region: CASRLGPGASNDGYTF. In DNA, the CDR3 is TGTGCCAGTAGGCTTGGACCCGGGGCTTCGAACGATGGCTACACCTTC.

There are many counts of this clonotype. The chain couples TRBV14 to TRBJ2-3, with a tentative D call TRBD1 (7 bases). CDR1 and CDR2 from the germline V gene are SGHDN and FVKESK. Trimming left V 2 bases short and J 5 bases short, with 26 bases between. The CDR3 has 19 residues. CDR3 in amino acids: CASSQSPTDGRGAIDTQYF. The CDR3 DNA reads as TGTGCCAGCAGCCAATCCCCCACCGACGGCAGGGGGGCTATAGATACGCAGTATTTT.

The chain has TRBV7-9 and TRBJ2-5, with 11 bases that match TRBD1. The J call could be wrong; TRBJ2-7 is a better fit for the DNA end. Germline V CDR1 and CDR2: SEHNR, FQNEAQ (reference sequence). The CDR3 has 15 amino acids. The CDR3 loop is CASSPGTGGIHEQYF. The DNA of the CDR3 is TGTGCCAGCAGCCCCGGGACAGGGGGGATCCACGAGCAGTACTTC.

The chain recombines TRBV30 with TRBJ2-5, with D tentatively TRBD2 (5 bases). This CDR3 spans 15 amino acids. The V and J ends lost 0 bases and 5 bases respectively, with 16 bases between them. Germline CDR1 GTSNPN, CDR2 SVGIG (reference sequence). The CDR3 loop reads CAWSVRGLIRETQYF. The CDR3 DNA is TGTGCCTGGAGTGTACGAGGACTGATAAGGGAGACCCAGTACTTC.

This chain uses TRBV20-1 with TRBJ1-1; TRBD1 is a possible D gene (6 bases). The V end was cut by 1 base, the J end by 4 bases, with 19 bases between. This CDR3 has 16 residues. The germline CDR1 and CDR2 sequences are DFQATT and SNEGSKA (reference sequence). For the CDR3, the DNA is TGCAGTGCTAGAGTGTCGGGAGGGGGTTGGGGCACTGAAGCTTTCTTT. Amino acids: CSARVSGGGWGTEAFF.

This clonotype was counted a single time. This is likely an artifact of a read error, given a far larger clone one base away. The chain joins TRBV7-2 to TRBJ1-2; D perhaps matches TRBD1 (5 bases). There are 13 residues in the CDR3. Germline V gene lookup returns CDR1 SGHTA and CDR2 FQGNSA. The CDR3 nucleotides read TGTGCCAGCATCTTAGGGACGAACTATGGCTACACCTTC. This translates into CASILGTNYGYTF.

The DNA of the CDR3 is TGCAGCGTACACAGCGGGACATTATATCAGCCCCAGCATTTT. Translating it yields CSVHSGTLYQPQHF. J is TRBJ1-5 and V is TRBV29-1; perhaps TRBD1 as D (6 bases). Deletions cut 6 bases from V and 5 bases from J, with 17 bases between. The CDR3 spans 14 residues. Germline CDR1 reads SQVTM; CDR2 reads ANQGSEA.

The chain has TRBV14 and TRBJ1-4; D is perhaps TRBD1 (5 bases). Trimming removed 3 bases at V and 8 bases at J, with 16 bases between. The CDR3 is 15 amino acids. Germline loops: CDR1 SGHDN, CDR2 FVKESK. The CDR3 loop is CASSHMGRGVEKLFF. For the CDR3, the DNA is TGTGCCAGCAGCCATATGGGACGGGGAGTGGAAAAACTGTTTTTT. Using reference TRBV14 and TRBJ1-4 for the parts outside the CDR3, the full variable domain is EAGVTQFPSHSVIEKGQTVTLRCDPISGHDNLYWYRRVMGKEIKFLLHFVKESKQDESGMPNNRFLAERTGGTYSTLKVQPAELEDSGVYFCASSHMGRGVEKLFFGSGTQLSVL.

This chain joins TRBV29-1 and TRBJ2-5, with D unresolved. Germline V gene data show CDR1 as SQVTM and CDR2 as ANQGSEA. The CDR3 covers 13 residues. Trimming pared 1 base from V and 5 bases from J, leaving 11 bases between. The CDR3 DNA follows: TGCAGCGTTGAAGTCCTGTTTTTGGAGACCCAGTACTTC. Protein: CSVEVLFLETQYF.